This note documents a single T cell receptor beta chain sequence. This entry belongs to a study of blood T cell repertoires in COVID-19. Germline trimming cut 2 bases from V and 6 bases from J; bases unmatched to any gene: 6. Germline V CDR1 and CDR2: MNHNY, SVGAGI (reference sequence). The length of the CDR3 is 15 residues. Generated by immunoSEQ multiplex PCR, the TCRdb table keeps only in-frame clones and is missing some. The sample contains some 360,000 clones, about 88% of which appear only once. Clinical histories supplied by participants themselves formed the basis of cohort assignment. Before they entered the study, exposed participants had met a COVID-19 case within 2 weeks.

This TCR came from a woman aged 25-40 years who had been exposed to COVID-19. The sequenced sample consisted of PBMCs or T cells enriched from blood (not recorded which). This chain uses TRBV6-6 with TRBJ2-1; 8 bases are shared with TRBD2. The chain's CDR3 is CASSYVSGILNEQFF. The CDR3 DNA follows: TGTGCCAGCAGTTACGTTAGCGGGATCCTCAATGAGCAGTTCTTC.